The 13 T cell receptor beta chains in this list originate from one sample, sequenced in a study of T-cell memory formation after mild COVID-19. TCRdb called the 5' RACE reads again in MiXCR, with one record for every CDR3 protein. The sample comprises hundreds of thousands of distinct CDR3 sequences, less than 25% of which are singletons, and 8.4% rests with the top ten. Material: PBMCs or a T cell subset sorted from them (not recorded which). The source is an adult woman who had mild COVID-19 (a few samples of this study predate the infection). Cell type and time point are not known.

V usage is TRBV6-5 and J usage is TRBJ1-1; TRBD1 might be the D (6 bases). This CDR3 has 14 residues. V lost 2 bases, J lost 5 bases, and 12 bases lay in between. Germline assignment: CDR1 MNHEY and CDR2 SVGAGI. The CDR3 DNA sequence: TGTGCCAGCAGTTACGGACGGGGGCGGACTGAAGCTTTCTTT. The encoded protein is CASSYGRGRTEAFF.

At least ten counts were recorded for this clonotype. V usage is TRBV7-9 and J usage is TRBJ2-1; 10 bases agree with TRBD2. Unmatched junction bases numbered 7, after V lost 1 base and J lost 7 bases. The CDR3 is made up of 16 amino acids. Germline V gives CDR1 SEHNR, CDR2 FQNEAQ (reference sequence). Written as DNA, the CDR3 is TGTGCCAGCAGCTTAGGGGCTAGCGGGAGTAGGAATGAGCAGTTCTTC. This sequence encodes CASSLGASGSRNEQFF.

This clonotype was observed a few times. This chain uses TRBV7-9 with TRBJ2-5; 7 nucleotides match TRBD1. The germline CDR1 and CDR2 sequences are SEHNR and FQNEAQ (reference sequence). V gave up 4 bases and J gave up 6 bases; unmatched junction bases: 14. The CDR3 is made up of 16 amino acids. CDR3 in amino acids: CASSSTSTGLKQTQYF. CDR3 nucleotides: TGTGCCAGCAGCTCGACGTCGACAGGGCTTAAACAGACCCAGTACTTC.

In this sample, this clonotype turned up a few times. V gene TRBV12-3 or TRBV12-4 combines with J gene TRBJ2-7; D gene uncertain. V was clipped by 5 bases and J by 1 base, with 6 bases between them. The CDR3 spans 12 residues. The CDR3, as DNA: TGTGCCAGCAGTGCATATTCCTACGAGCAGTACTTC. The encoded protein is CASSAYSYEQYF.

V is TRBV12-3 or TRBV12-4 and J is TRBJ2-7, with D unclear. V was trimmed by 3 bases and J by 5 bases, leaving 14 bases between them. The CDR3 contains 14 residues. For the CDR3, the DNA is TGTGCCAGCAGTTTCCAAGGGCGGCCGGACGAGCAGTACTTC. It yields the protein CASSFQGRPDEQYF.

CDR3 sequence: CALYPAGTGGSDGYTF. CDR3 sequence (DNA): TGTGCCCTCTACCCGGCAGGGACAGGGGGGTCCGATGGCTACACCTTC. The chain joins TRBV7-6 to TRBJ1-2, with 11 bases fitting TRBD1. This CDR3 contains 16 residues. The V and J ends lost 11 bases and 6 bases, in that order; junction bases with no gene match: 17. The germline V gene has CDR1 SGHVS and CDR2 FNYEAQ.

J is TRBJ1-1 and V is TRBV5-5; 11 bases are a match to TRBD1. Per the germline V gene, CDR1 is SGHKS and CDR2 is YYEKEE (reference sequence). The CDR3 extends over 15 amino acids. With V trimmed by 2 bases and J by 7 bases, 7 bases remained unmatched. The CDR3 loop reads CASSLVPGQGGEAFF. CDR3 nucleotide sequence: TGTGCCAGCAGCTTAGTCCCGGGACAGGGGGGTGAAGCTTTCTTT.

CDR3: CASSIDSGQRYFYEQYF. DNA of the CDR3: TGTGCCAGTAGTATCGATAGCGGGCAACGCTACTTCTACGAGCAGTACTTC. The chain recombines TRBV19 with TRBJ2-7; 7 bases map to TRBD2. The CDR3 is made up of 17 amino acids. V was clipped by 3 bases and J by 3 bases; unmatched bases: 14. Germline V lookup: CDR1 LNHDA, CDR2 SQIVND (reference sequence).

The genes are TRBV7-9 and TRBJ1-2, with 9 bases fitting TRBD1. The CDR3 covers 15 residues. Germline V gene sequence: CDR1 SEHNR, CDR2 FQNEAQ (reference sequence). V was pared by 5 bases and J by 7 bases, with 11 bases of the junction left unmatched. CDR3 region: CASSETSGQGFGYTF. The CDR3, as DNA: TGTGCCAGCAGCGAGACCTCGGGACAGGGTTTTGGCTACACCTTC.

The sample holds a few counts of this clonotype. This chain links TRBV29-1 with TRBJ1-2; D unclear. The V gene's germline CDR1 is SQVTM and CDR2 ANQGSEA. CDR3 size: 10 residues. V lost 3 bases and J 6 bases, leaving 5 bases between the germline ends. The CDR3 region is CSVDRHGYTF. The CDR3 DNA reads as TGCAGCGTTGACAGACATGGCTACACCTTC.

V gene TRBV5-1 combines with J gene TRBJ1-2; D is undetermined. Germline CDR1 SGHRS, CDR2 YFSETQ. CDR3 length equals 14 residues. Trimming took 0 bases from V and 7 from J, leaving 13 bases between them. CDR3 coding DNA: TGCGCCAGCAGCTTGGGGAGCCCCGAGGGTGGCTACACCTTC. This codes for CASSLGSPEGGYTF.

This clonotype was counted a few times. The CDR3 spells CSASSGESSYEQYF. The CDR3, as DNA: TGCAGTGCTAGTAGCGGGGAGAGCTCCTACGAGCAGTACTTC. The rearrangement links TRBV20-1 to TRBJ2-7, with 8 bases aligning to TRBD2. The CDR3 extends over 14 amino acids. The J segment lost 0 bases and the V segment lost 3 bases, leaving 4 bases of the junction unmatched. The germline V gene has CDR1 DFQATT and CDR2 SNEGSKA (reference sequence).

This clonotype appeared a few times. CDR3 in DNA: TGCGCCAGCAGCTTGGTTCCGGAAAATCAGCCCCAGCATTTT. Translation gives CASSLVPENQPQHF. The chain combines TRBV5-1 with TRBJ1-5, with D unresolved. V was cut by 0 bases and J by 4 bases, with 8 bases left in between. The CDR3 has 14 residues. Looked up from germline, CDR1 is SGHRS and CDR2 is YFSETQ.